This TCR beta chain derives from a study of beta chain features in type 1 diabetes. Staining for CD45RO/CCR7/CD25/CD127/CD95/CD27 allowed sorting of CD4+ naive, central memory, regulatory and stem cell-like memory cells. Concerning this clone: What it recognizes is unknown.

Overall study results and limits: For Type 1 diabetes patients, all four CD4+ subsets carried TCRB CDR3s that were moderately but significantly shorter. It was not settled here whether HLA type affects TCRB rearrangement.

Expressed TCRB transcripts were sequenced, since all the RNA that had been isolated was reverse transcribed. Using immunoSEQ multiplex PCR, the repertoire was profiled, and TCRdb retains in-frame clones only, with some absent. The table has more than 550,000 clones, about 14% seen once; the top ten hold nearly 0.04%. The TCR comes from a man aged 18 to 30 with type 1 diabetes. What was sequenced was naive CD4+ T cells from blood.

CDR3 bases: TGTGCCAGCTCAGGACAGGGGATGGGCGAGCAGTACTTC. Residues: CASSGQGMGEQYF. The chain couples TRBV14 to TRBJ2-7; 9 bases match TRBD1. The CDR3 loop spans 13 amino acids. Trimming removed 8 bases from V and 6 bases from J; junction bases left unmatched: 8. CDR1 and CDR2 from the germline V gene are SGHDN and FVKESK.